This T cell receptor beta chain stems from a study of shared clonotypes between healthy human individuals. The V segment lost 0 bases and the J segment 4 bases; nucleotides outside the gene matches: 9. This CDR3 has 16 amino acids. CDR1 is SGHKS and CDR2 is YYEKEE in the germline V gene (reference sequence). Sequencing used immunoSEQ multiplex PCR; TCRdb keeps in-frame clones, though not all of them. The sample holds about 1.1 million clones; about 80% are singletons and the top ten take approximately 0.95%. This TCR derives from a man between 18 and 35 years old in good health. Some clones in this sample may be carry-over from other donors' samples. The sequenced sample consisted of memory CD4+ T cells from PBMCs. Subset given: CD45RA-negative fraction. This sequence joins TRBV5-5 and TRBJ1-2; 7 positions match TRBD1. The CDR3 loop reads CASSLVSTGSPYGYTF. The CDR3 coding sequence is TGTGCCAGCAGCTTGGTGTCGACAGGGAGCCCCTATGGCTACACCTTC.